What follows are 11 T cell receptor beta chains derived from one specimen sequenced in a study of T cell responses to AZD1222 COVID-19 vaccine. Data came from immunoSEQ multiplex PCR; TCRdb stores just in-frame clones and leaves some out. This sample has 180,000 or so clones, with approximately 91% found just once. Here the sequenced sample was peripheral blood, taken on day 0 of AZD1222 vaccination. Receptors originate from an adult in good health.

The genes are TRBV7-2 and TRBJ1-5; D possibly corresponds to TRBD1 (6 bases). Deletions cut 1 base from V and 5 bases from J, with 12 bases between. The germline V gene has CDR1 SGHTA and CDR2 FQGNSA. CDR3 length: 15 residues. CDR3: CASSLEINRDQPQHF. The CDR3 DNA reads as TGTGCCAGCAGCTTAGAAATCAACAGGGATCAGCCCCAGCATTTT.

The chain uses TRBV19 and TRBJ1-1, with a weak D call TRBD1 (6 bases). Trimming removed 4 bases from V and 6 bases from J, with 12 bases in between. Germline CDR1 is LNHDA and CDR2 is SQIVND (reference sequence). This CDR3 has 13 amino acids. This CDR3 reads CASSTTGKAEAFF. CDR3 in DNA: TGTGCCAGTAGTACTACAGGGAAGGCTGAAGCTTTCTTT.

This chain uses TRBV6-5 with TRBJ1-2; TRBD1 agrees at 10 bases. This CDR3 is 16 amino acids long. The junction had 3 bases not matched to a gene; V was cut back by 0 bases and J by 2 bases. Germline loops: CDR1 MNHEY, CDR2 SVGAGI. The CDR3 DNA follows: TGTGCCAGCAGTTACTCGCAGGGACAGGGGAACTATGGCTACACCTTC. The encoded protein is CASSYSQGQGNYGYTF.

This rearrangement joins TRBV7-9 to TRBJ1-3; D ambiguous. Trimming shortened V by 6 bases and J by 0 bases, and 15 bases separated the two germline ends. The CDR3 runs to 16 residues. Germline V gene sequence: CDR1 SEHNR, CDR2 FQNEAQ (reference sequence). The CDR3 nucleotides are TGTGCCAGCAGATCCGATACAGCGGACTCTGGAAACACCATATATTTT. It codes for CASRSDTADSGNTIYF.

V is TRBV5-1 and J is TRBJ2-7, with D possibly TRBD2 on 5 matching bases. Germline CDR1 is SGHRS and CDR2 is YFSETQ. This CDR3 is built from 16 residues. Trimming removed 0 bases from V and 2 bases from J, with 15 bases in between. The CDR3 protein is CASSLVVGRYTYEQYF. CDR3 coding DNA: TGCGCCAGCAGCTTGGTAGTGGGGAGATATACCTACGAGCAGTACTTC.

The gene calls are TRBV14 and TRBJ2-7, with D possibly matching TRBD2 (6 bases). V was trimmed by 1 base and J by 4 bases, leaving 11 bases between them. The CDR3 spans 14 residues. Per the germline V gene, CDR1 is SGHDN and CDR2 is FVKESK. DNA of the CDR3: TGTGCCAGCAGCCAAGGGGACTCCGTATACGAGCAGTACTTC. It is translated as CASSQGDSVYEQYF. The entire variable domain, with the rest obtained from reference TRBV14 and TRBJ2-7, is as follows: EAGVTQFPSHSVIEKGQTVTLRCDPISGHDNLYWYRRVMGKEIKFLLHFVKESKQDESGMPNNRFLAERTGGTYSTLKVQPAELEDSGVYFCASSQGDSVYEQYFGPGTRLTVT.

The gene calls are TRBV3-1 (or the pseudogene TRBV3-2) and TRBJ1-2; 9 nucleotides line up with TRBD1. The CDR3 is 14 residues long. J lost 5 bases, V lost 3 bases, and 4 bases had no gene match. The V gene's germline CDR1 is LGHDT and CDR2 YNNKEL (reference sequence). The DNA of the CDR3 is TGTGCCAGCAGCCACTCCGGGACAGGGTATGGCTACACCTTC. Protein product: CASSHSGTGYGYTF.

The chain couples TRBV5-1 to TRBJ1-4; no clear D gene. From germline, CDR1 is SGHRS and CDR2 YFSETQ. The germline V and J ends were trimmed by 0 bases and 5 bases, with 11 bases remaining between them. The CDR3 contains 15 residues. The CDR3 reads CASSLAGQSNEKLFF. CDR3 sequence (DNA): TGCGCCAGCAGCTTGGCCGGGCAGAGCAATGAAAAACTGTTTTTT.

This chain uses TRBV2 with TRBJ1-1, with D unresolved. Germline V gene data show CDR1 as SNHLY and CDR2 as FYNNEI. The CDR3 is 14 residues long. V gave up 4 bases and J gave up 1 base, with 10 bases separating them. For the CDR3, the DNA is TGTGCCAGCAGTGGAGAGTTTGCGAACACTGAAGCTTTCTTT. Translation gives CASSGEFANTEAFF.

This clone has just one count. The genes are TRBV11-3 and TRBJ2-2, with D maybe TRBD1 (5 bases). This CDR3 has 14 amino acids. V was pared by 5 bases and J by 6 bases, with 13 bases between. CDR1 and CDR2 (germline): SGHNT, YENEEA. CDR3 bases: TGTGCCAGCAGCCGCAGGGTTGATGCCGGGGAGCTGTTTTTT. It is translated as CASSRRVDAGELFF.

J is TRBJ2-2 and V is TRBV7-3, with 8 bases fitting TRBD1. V gave up 2 bases and J gave up 7 bases; unmatched junction bases: 6. CDR1 is SGHTA, CDR2 FQGTGA, per germline. The CDR3 is 15 residues long. In DNA form, the CDR3 reads TGTGCCAGCAGCTTACACCCCAGGGGGCGCGGGGAGCTGTTTTTT. As protein: CASSLHPRGRGELFF.